The clone carrying this TCR beta chain was counted many times. The antigen is undetermined. The data derive from a study of identical twins. The CDR3 is 13 amino acids. Trimming removed 4 bases from V and 3 bases from J, with 6 bases in between. Study results and limitations: Models underestimated TCR alpha sharing (out-of-frame) in monozygotic twins. Carriage of fewer insertions was seen in abundant cord blood beta clonotypes, whereas memory repertoires showed none.

Everyone who donated was a healthy Caucasian. Template switching, a step in the protocol, added a universal primer site, and cDNA carried unique molecular identifiers. MiXCR was run by TCRdb on the 5' RACE reads, yielding one entry per CDR3 protein. The table lists approximately 670,000 distinct CDR3 sequences, roughly 6% of them singletons. This rearrangement joins TRBV12-3 or TRBV12-4 to TRBJ2-2; maybe TRBD2 (5 bases). Sequencing used naive T cells sorted from blood. The TCR originated in a man in his late teens or twenties in good health. The CDR3 DNA is TGTGCCAGCAGTTCCGGGGACACCGGGGAGCTGTTTTTT. Amino acid sequence: CASSSGDTGELFF.